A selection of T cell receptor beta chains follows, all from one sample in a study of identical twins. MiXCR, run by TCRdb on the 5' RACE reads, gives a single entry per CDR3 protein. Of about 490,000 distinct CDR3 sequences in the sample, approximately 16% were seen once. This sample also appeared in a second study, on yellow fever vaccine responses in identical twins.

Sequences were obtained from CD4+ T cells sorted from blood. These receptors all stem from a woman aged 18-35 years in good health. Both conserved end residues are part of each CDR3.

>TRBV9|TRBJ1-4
CASSVGQATNEKLFF
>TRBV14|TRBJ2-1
CASSQDQGGLAGRNEQFF
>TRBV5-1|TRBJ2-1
CASSRDQGGEQFF
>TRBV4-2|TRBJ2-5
CASSTPGGVEETQYF
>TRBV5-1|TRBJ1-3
CASSLIPEGRDTIYF
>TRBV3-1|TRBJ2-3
CASSQGQPSTDTQYF
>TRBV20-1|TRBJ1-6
CSAYRPGRPLHF
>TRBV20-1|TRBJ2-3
CSARENTDTQYF
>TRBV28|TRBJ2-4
CASSFILHQNVGLAKNIQYF
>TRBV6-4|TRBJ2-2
CASSEWTGNTGELFF
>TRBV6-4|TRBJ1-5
CASSDEEGQPQHF
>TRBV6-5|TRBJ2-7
CASSYSNTVGGLYF
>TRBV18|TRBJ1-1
CASSFLVGTANTEAFF
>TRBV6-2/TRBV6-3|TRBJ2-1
CASTTDLAGAKQFF
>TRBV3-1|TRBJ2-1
CASSPGLGPNNEQFF
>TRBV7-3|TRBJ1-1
CASSFRGDNTEAFF
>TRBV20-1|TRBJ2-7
CSARGGTYEQYF
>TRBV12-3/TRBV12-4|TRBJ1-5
CASSFQGLGNQPQHF
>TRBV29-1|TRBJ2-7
CSVTTATYEQYF
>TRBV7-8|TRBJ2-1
CASSPGGYNSYNEQFF
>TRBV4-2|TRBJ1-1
CASSHPGGGGTEAFF
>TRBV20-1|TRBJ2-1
CSAAGLAGGLEQFF
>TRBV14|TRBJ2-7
CASSQDRTGVRYEQYF
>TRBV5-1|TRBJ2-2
CASSFGTSTTNTGELFF
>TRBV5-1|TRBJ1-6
CASSPEVGGFGSPLHF
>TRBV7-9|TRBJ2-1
CASSLAGGGNNEQFF
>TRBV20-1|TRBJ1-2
CSASDRRRDYGYTF
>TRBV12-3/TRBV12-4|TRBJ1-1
CASSLSPGRSEAFF
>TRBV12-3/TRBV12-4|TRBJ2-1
CASSPTGGSYNEQFF
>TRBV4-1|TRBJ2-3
CASSQEVRNTQYF
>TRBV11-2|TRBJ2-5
CASSFSGTQETQYF
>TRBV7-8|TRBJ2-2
CASSRQGVETGELFF
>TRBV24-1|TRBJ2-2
CATSELWTGELFF
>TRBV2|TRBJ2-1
CASSEPSRVDEQFF
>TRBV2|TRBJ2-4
CASKIYGLEGNIQYF
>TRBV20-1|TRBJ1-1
CSAGLGNTEAFF
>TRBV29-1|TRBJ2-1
CSALQGYNEQFF
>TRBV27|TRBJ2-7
CASSPSGRVPSYEQYF
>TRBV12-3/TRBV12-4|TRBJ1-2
CASSIVSYGYTF
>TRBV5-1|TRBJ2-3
CASRSSERGSTDTQYF
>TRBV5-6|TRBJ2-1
CASSSGTINEQFF
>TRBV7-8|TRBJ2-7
CASSLAQGPYEQYF
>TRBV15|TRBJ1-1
CATSRTGATEAFF
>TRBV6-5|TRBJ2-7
CASSYTAGTVWYEQYF
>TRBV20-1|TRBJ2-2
CSARTSGTKNTGELFF